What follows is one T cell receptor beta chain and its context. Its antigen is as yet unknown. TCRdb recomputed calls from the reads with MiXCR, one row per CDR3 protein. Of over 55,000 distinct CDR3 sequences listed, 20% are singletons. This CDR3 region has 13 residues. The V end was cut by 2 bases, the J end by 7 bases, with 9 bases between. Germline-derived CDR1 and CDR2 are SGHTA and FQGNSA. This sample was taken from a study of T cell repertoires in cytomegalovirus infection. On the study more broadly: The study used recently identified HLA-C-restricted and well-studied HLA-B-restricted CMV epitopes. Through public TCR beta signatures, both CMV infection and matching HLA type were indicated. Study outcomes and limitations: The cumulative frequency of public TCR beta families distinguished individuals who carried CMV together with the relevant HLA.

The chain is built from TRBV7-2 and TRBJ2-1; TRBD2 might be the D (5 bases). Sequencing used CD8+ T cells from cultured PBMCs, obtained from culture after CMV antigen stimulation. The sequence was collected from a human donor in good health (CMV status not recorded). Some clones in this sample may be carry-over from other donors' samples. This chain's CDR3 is CASSLSGSNEQFF. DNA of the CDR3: TGTGCCAGCAGCTTAAGCGGCTCGAATGAGCAGTTCTTC.